This record covers a single T cell receptor beta chain. Its specific antigen is unknown. The record has no base qualities; no much larger clone is one base away. The sample comes from a study of control samples from healthy donors and cancer patients (dated by TCRdb to 2020 to 2022). Library construction relied on the immunoSEQ multiplex PCR assay. TCRdb limited this immuneACCESS table to in-frame rearrangements with V and J called. A share of clones is missing; checked studies link under half to unresolved V genes, and the rest is unexplained. The sample data list approximately 190,000 clones, and roughly nine tenths of these were observed just once. The ten top clones hold 1.8% of the sample. Sequenced material: blood. This receptor was identified in a man aged 25 to 40 in good health.

Here is the DNA: TGTGCCAGCAGTCTCGGGCGGAGCACAGATACGCAGTATTTT. It is translated as CASSLGRSTDTQYF. The chain is encoded by TRBV6-5 joined to TRBJ2-3, with the identity of the D gene unclear. The germline V gene provides CDR1 MNHEY and CDR2 SVGAGI. Its CDR3 holds 14 amino acids, cysteine through phenylalanine. Of all the DNA, just the CDR3 is kept, 42 bases in frame from base 1. V is shortened by 5 bases, J by 0 bases, and the region joining them spans 9 bases.